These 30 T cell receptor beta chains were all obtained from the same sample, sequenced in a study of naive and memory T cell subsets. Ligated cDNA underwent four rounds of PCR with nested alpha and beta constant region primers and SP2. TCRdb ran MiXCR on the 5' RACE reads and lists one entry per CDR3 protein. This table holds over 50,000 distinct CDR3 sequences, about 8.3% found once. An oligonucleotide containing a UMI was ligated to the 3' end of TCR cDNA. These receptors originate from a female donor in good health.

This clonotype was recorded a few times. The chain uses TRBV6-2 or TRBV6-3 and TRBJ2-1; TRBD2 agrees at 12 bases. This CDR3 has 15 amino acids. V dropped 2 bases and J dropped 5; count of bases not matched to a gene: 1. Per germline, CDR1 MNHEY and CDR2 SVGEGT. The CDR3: CASSYTSGGHNEQFF. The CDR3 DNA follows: TGTGCCAGCAGTTACACTAGCGGGGGGCACAATGAGCAGTTCTTC.

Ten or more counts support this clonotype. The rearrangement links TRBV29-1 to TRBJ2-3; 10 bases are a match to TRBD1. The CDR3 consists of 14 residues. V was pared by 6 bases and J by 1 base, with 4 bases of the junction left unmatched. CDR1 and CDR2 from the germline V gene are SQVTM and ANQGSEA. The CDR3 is CSVAGQGRTDTQYF. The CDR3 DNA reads TGCAGCGTGGCGGGACAGGGGCGCACAGATACGCAGTATTTT.

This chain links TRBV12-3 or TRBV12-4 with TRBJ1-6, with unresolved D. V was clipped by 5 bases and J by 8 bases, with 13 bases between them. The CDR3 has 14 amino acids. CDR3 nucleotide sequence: TGTGCCAGCAGTCTACCCAACAGCTATTCACCCCTCCACTTT. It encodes CASSLPNSYSPLHF.

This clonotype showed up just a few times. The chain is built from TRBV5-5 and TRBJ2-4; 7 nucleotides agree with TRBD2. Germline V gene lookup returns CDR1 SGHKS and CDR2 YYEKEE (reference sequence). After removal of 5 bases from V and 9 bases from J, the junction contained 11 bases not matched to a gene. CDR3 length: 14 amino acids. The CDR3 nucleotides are TGTGCCAGCAGACAAGTAAGCGGGGCTAGCATTCAGTACTTC. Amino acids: CASRQVSGASIQYF.

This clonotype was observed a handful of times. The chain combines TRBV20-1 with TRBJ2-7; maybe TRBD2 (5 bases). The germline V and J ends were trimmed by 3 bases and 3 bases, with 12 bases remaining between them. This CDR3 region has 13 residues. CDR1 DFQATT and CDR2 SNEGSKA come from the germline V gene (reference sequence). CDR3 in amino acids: CSASAGRYYEQYF. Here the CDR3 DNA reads TGCAGTGCTAGTGCGGGTCGCTACTACGAGCAGTACTTC.

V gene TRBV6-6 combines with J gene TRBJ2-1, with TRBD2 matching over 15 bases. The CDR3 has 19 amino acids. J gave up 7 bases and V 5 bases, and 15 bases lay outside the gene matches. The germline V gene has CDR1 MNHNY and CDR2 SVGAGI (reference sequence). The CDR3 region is CASSPRRTSGGGFENEQFF. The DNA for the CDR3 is TGTGCCAGCAGTCCCCGCCGGACTAGCGGGGGGGGATTTGAAAATGAGCAGTTCTTC.

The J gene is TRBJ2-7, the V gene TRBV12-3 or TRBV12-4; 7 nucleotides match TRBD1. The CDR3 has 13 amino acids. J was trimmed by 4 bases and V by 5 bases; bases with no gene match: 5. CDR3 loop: CASSKGQIYEQYF. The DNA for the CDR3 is TGTGCCAGCAGTAAGGGACAGATTTACGAGCAGTACTTC.

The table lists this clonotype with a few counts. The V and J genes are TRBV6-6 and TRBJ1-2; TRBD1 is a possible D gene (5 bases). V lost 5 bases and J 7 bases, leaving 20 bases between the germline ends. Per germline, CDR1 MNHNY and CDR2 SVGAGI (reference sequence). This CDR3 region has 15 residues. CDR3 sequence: CASSQEAGGAFGYTF. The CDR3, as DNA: TGTGCCAGCAGTCAGGAGGCGGGGGGAGCGTTTGGCTACACCTTC.

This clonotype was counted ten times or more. CDR3 loop: CASSGPGTGEETQYF. CDR3 sequence (DNA): TGTGCCAGCAGTGGCCCCGGGACAGGGGAAGAGACCCAGTACTTC. The chain uses TRBV2 and TRBJ2-5, with 10 bases lining up with TRBD1. Germline V lookup: CDR1 SNHLY, CDR2 FYNNEI. Losses at the gene ends were 4 bases for V and 3 bases for J; bases not matched to a gene: 5. The CDR3 is 15 residues long.

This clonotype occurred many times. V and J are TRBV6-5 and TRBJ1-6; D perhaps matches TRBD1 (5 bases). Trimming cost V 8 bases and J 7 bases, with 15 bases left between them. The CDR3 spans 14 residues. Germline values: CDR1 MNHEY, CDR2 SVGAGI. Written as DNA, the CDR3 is TGTGCCAGCCAGGGTTCCCGGGGGAATTCACCCCTCCACTTT. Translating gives CASQGSRGNSPLHF.

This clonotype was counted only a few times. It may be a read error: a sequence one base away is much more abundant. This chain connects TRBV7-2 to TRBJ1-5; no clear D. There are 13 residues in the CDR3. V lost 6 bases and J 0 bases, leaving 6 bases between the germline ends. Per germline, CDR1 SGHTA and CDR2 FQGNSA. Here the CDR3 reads CASSFSSNQPQHF. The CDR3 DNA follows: TGTGCCAGCAGTTTCAGTAGCAATCAGCCCCAGCATTTT.

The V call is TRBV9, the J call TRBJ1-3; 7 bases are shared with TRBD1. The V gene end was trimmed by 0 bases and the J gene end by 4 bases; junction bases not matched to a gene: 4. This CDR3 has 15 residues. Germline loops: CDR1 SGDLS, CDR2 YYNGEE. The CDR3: CASSVEGGPGNTIYF. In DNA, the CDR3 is TGTGCCAGCAGCGTAGAAGGGGGCCCCGGAAACACCATATATTTT.

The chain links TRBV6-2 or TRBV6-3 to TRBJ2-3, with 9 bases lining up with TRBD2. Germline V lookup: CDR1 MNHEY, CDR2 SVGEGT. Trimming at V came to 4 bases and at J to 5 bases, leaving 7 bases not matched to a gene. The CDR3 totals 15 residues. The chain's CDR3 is CASSLGGGALDTQYF. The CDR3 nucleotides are TGTGCCAGCAGTTTGGGCGGGGGGGCCTTAGATACGCAGTATTTT.

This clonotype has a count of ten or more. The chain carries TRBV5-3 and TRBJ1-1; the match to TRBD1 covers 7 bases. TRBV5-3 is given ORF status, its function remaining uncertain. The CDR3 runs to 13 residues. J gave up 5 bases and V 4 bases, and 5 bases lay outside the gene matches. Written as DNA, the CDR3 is TGTGCCAGAAGCGCCAGGGGGGAAACTGAAGCTTTCTTT. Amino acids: CARSARGETEAFF.

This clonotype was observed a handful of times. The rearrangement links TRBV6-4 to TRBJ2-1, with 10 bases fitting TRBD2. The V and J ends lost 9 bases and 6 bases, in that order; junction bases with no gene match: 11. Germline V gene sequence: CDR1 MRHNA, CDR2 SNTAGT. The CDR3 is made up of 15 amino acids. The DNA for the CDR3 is TGTGCCAGTTCGGTTAGCGGGGGGCCTACCAATGAGCAGTTCTTC. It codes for CASSVSGGPTNEQFF.

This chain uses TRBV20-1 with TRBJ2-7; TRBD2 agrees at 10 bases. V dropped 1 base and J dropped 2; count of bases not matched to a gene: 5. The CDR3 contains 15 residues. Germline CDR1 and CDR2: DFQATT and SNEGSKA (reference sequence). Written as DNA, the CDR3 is TGCAGTGCTAGAGGCCCTAGCGGGGGAGCCTACGAGCAGTACTTC. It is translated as CSARGPSGGAYEQYF.

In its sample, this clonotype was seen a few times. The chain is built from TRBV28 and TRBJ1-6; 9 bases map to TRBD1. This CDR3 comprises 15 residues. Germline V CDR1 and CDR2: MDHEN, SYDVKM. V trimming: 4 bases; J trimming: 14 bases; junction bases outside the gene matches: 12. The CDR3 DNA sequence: TGTGCCAGCAGTTGGACAGGGGCGCGGAATCCCGCCCTCCACTTT. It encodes CASSWTGARNPALHF.

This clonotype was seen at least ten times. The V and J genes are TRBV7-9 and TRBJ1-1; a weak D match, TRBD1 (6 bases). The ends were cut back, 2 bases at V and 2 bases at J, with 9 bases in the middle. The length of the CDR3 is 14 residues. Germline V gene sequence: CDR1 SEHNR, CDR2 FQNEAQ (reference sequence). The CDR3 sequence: CASSLQGPNTEAFF. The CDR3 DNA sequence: TGTGCCAGCAGCTTACAGGGGCCAAACACTGAAGCTTTCTTT.

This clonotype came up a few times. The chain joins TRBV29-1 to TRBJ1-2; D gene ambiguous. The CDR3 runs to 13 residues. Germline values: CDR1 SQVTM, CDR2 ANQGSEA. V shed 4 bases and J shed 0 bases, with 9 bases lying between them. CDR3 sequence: CSVGRRANYGYTF. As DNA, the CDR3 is TGCAGCGTTGGTCGGCGGGCTAACTATGGCTACACCTTC.

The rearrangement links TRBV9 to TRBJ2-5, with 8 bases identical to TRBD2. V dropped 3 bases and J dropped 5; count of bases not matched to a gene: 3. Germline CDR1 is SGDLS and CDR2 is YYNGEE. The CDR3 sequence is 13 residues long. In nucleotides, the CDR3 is TGTGCCAGCAGCGACCCGGGGGGGGAGACCCAGTACTTC. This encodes CASSDPGGETQYF. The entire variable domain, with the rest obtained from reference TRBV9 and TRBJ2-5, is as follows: DSGVTQTPKHLITATGQRVTLRCSPRSGDLSVYWYQQSLDQGLQFLIQYYNGEERAKGNILERFSAQQFPDLHSELNLSSLELGDSALYFCASSDPGGETQYFGPGTRLLVL.

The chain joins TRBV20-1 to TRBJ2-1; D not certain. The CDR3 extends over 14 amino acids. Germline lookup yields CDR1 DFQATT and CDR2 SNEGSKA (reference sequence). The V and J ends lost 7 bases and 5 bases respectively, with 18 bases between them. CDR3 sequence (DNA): TGCAGTGTGCGGTGGGCGTCCCTGAACAATGAGCAGTTCTTC. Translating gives CSVRWASLNNEQFF.

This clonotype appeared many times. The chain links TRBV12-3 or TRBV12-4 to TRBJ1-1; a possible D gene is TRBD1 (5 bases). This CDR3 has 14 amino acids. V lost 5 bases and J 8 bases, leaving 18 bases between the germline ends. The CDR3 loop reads CASSPRQGHWEAFF. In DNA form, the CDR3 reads TGTGCCAGCAGTCCCCGGCAGGGTCACTGGGAAGCTTTCTTT.

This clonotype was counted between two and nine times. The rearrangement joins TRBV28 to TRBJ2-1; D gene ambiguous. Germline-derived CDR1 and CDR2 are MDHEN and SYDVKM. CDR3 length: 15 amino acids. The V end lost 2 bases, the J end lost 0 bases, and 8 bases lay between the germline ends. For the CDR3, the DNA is TGTGCCAGCAGTTTAAACACCCTCTCCTACAATGAGCAGTTCTTC. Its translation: CASSLNTLSYNEQFF.

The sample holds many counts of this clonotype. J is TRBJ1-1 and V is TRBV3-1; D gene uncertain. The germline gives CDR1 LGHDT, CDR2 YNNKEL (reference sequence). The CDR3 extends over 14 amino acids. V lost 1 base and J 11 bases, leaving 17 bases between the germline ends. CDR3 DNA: TGTGCCAGCAGCCAAGTAAATTCTCCCGGCAGGGCTTTCTTT. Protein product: CASSQVNSPGRAFF.

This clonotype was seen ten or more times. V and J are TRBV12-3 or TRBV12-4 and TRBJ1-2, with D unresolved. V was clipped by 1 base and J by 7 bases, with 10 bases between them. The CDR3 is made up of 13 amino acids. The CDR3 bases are TGTGCCAGCAGTTTAGAGGCGATAGCTGGCTACACCTTC. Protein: CASSLEAIAGYTF.

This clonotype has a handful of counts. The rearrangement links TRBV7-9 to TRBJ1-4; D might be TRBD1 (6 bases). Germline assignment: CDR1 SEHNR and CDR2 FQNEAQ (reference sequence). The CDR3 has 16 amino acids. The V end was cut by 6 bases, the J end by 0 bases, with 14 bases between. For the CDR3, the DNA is TGTGCCAGCAGTGATTCACAGGGAGCAACTAATGAAAAACTGTTTTTT. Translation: CASSDSQGATNEKLFF.

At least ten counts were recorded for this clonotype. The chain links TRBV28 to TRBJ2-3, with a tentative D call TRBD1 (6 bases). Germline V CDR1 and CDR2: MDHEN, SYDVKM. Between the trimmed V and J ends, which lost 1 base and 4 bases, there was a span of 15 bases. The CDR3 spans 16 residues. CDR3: CASSLSRGEEADTQYF. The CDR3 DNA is TGTGCCAGCAGTTTATCCAGGGGTGAGGAAGCAGATACGCAGTATTTT.

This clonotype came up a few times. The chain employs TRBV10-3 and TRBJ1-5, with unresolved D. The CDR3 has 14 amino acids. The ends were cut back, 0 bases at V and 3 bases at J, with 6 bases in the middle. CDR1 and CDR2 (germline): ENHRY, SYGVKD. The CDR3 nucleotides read TGTGCCATCAGTGAGTCCGGATACAATCAGCCCCAGCATTTT. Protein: CAISESGYNQPQHF.

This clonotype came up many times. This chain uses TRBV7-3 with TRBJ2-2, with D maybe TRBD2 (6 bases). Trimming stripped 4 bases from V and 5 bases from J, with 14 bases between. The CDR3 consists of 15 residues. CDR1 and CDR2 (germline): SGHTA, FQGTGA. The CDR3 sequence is CASSSQSGVTGELFF. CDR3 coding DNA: TGTGCCAGCAGCTCACAATCGGGGGTTACCGGGGAGCTGTTTTTT.

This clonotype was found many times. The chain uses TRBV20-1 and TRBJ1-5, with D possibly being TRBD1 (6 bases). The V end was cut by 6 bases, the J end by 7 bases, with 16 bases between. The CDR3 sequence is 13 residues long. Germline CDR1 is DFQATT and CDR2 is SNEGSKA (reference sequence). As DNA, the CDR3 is TGCAGTGCGACAGGCCCGAAACAGCAGCCCCAGCATTTT. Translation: CSATGPKQQPQHF.